One sample yielded the 26 T cell receptor beta chains listed below, sequenced in a study of cytomegalovirus exposure and HLA in healthy donors. Use of 60 Vbeta and 13 Jbeta primers characterized the PCR. The assay was immunoSEQ multiplex PCR, and TCRdb's table has in-frame clones only and misses some. The table has some 150,000 clones, approximately 88% seen once. Source material: PBMCs. These TCRs come from a woman aged 25 to 39 in good health and CMV-seronegative.

The chain carries TRBV28 and TRBJ1-3; 9 nucleotides line up with TRBD1. The V gene's germline CDR1 is MDHEN and CDR2 SYDVKM. Germline trimming cut 4 bases from V and 4 bases from J; bases unmatched to any gene: 11. CDR3 size: 17 residues. CDR3 bases: TGTGCCAGCAGTTGGCTTCCGGGACAGGGCGCCGGAAACACCATATATTTT. It specifies CASSWLPGQGAGNTIYF. Complete variable domain (other parts from reference TRBV28 and TRBJ1-3): DVKVTQSSRYLVKRTGEKVFLECVQDMDHENMFWYRQDPGLGLRLIYFSYDVKMKEKGDIPEGYSVSREKKERFSLILESASTNQTSMYLCASSWLPGQGAGNTIYFGEGSWLTVV.

V is TRBV19 and J is TRBJ2-7, with 7 positions matching TRBD1. The CDR3 is 13 amino acids. Trimming cost V 8 bases and J 1 base; bases outside gene matches: 5. CDR1 and CDR2 from the germline V gene are LNHDA and SQIVND (reference sequence). CDR3 DNA sequence: TGTGCCAGTTCCCGACAGGGATCCTACGAGCAGTACTTC. This translates into CASSRQGSYEQYF.

The chain joins TRBV6-5 to TRBJ1-1; tentative D call: TRBD1 (6 bases). Germline CDR1 is MNHEY and CDR2 is SVGAGI. V was pared by 0 bases and J by 7 bases, with 12 bases between. The CDR3 runs to 14 residues. The CDR3 reads CASSYSTGTSEAFF. DNA of the CDR3: TGTGCCAGCAGTTACTCCACCGGGACAAGTGAAGCTTTCTTT.

This sequence joins TRBV29-1 and TRBJ2-2; maybe TRBD2 (7 bases). The V gene's germline CDR1 is SQVTM and CDR2 ANQGSEA. Trimming cost V 4 bases and J 3 bases, with 15 bases left between them. This CDR3 region has 15 residues. CDR3 coding DNA: TGCAGCGTTGTCCGGGGGGCGCGGGACACCGGGGAGCTGTTTTTT. Translation gives CSVVRGARDTGELFF.

The rearrangement uses TRBV9 and TRBJ2-3; perhaps TRBD2 as D (5 bases). CDR1 SGDLS and CDR2 YYNGEE come from the germline V gene. Trimming stripped 0 bases from V and 5 bases from J, with 7 bases between. The CDR3 runs 13 residues. CDR3: CASSVGAVDTQYF. The CDR3 DNA follows: TGTGCCAGCAGCGTAGGAGCGGTAGATACGCAGTATTTT.

This chain links TRBV5-4 with TRBJ2-1, with D perhaps TRBD2 (5 bases). Germline V gene sequence: CDR1 SGHNT, CDR2 YYREEE (reference sequence). The V and J ends lost 5 bases and 2 bases respectively, with 17 bases between them. The CDR3 has 16 residues. The CDR3 protein is CASRPSRRGAYNEQFF. Here the CDR3 DNA reads TGTGCCAGCAGACCCTCCAGACGGGGTGCCTACAATGAGCAGTTCTTC.

The table lists this clone with a count of one. The rearrangement uses TRBV5-6 and TRBJ1-4, with D tentatively TRBD1 (6 bases). The CDR3 is 15 amino acids. V was clipped by 3 bases and J by 5 bases, with 14 bases between them. The germline V gene encodes CDR1 SGHDT and CDR2 YYEEEE. CDR3 sequence (DNA): TGTGCCAGCAGCTCGGTGAGAGGGGGAAATGAAAAACTGTTTTTT. Translation gives CASSSVRGGNEKLFF.

The rearrangement joins TRBV7-2 to TRBJ2-1; D unclear. Germline CDR1 SGHTA, CDR2 FQGNSA. This CDR3 is 12 amino acids long. V shed 3 bases and J shed 5 bases, with 5 bases lying between them. The CDR3 is CASSLYNNEQFF. DNA of the CDR3: TGTGCCAGCAGCTTGTACAACAATGAGCAGTTCTTC.

The rearrangement uses TRBV2 and TRBJ2-1; TRBD1 might be the D (5 bases). The germline gives CDR1 SNHLY, CDR2 FYNNEI. V was cut by 1 base and J by 1 base, with 11 bases left in between. This CDR3 comprises 16 residues. DNA of the CDR3: TGTGCCAGCAGTGAAGGGGGCAGGGCATCCTACAATGAGCAGTTCTTC. This codes for CASSEGGRASYNEQFF.

The chain joins TRBV12-1 to TRBJ2-2; the listed D gene, TRBD2, was not tested against the DNA. TRBV12-1 is assigned pseudogene status. The CDR3 covers 15 residues. CDR3 in DNA: TGTGCCAGCAGCTTTTTATTTCTCAACACCGGGGAGCTGTTTTTT. Its protein is CASSFLFLNTGELFF.

This sequence joins TRBV7-9 and TRBJ2-2; tentatively, D is TRBD2 (5 bases). Germline V gives CDR1 SEHNR, CDR2 FQNEAQ (reference sequence). The CDR3 totals 14 residues. The germline V and J ends were trimmed by 5 bases and 2 bases, with 9 bases remaining between them. CDR3 in amino acids: CASSQLVNTGELFF. The DNA of the CDR3 is TGTGCCAGCAGCCAACTAGTTAACACCGGGGAGCTGTTTTTT.

V and J are TRBV7-9 and TRBJ1-4; the match to TRBD1 covers 7 bases. This CDR3 is 12 amino acids long. Germline CDR1 is SEHNR and CDR2 is FQNEAQ (reference sequence). The V gene end was trimmed by 5 bases and the J gene end by 11 bases; junction bases not matched to a gene: 5. The CDR3 sequence: CASSPYRGKLFF. The DNA for the CDR3 is TGTGCCAGCAGCCCTTACAGGGGCAAACTGTTTTTT.

J is TRBJ2-5 and V is TRBV7-2; a weak D match, TRBD1 (5 bases). Per the germline V gene, CDR1 is SGHTA and CDR2 is FQGNSA. V was trimmed by 1 base and J by 4 bases, leaving 13 bases between them. CDR3 size: 15 residues. CDR3 residues: CASSLVHHRIETQYF. In nucleotides, the CDR3 is TGTGCCAGCAGCTTAGTACACCACAGGATAGAGACCCAGTACTTC.

The gene calls are TRBV19 and TRBJ2-2, with 9 bases aligning to TRBD1. The ends lost 7 bases at V and 5 bases at J; junction bases unmatched: 11. The CDR3 is made up of 16 amino acids. The germline gives CDR1 LNHDA, CDR2 SQIVND (reference sequence). The CDR3 region is CASTRSQGAGTGELFF. DNA for the CDR3: TGTGCCAGTACTCGGTCACAGGGGGCAGGGACCGGGGAGCTGTTTTTT.

This rearrangement joins TRBV7-8 to TRBJ2-5, with 13 positions matching TRBD2. The J call may be faulty, since TRBJ2-7 better matches the DNA end. Per germline, CDR1 SGHVS and CDR2 FQNEAQ. The CDR3 is made up of 17 amino acids. The CDR3 sequence is CASSVTSGRARNYEQYF. CDR3 nucleotides: TGTGCCAGCAGCGTAACTAGCGGGAGGGCCCGAAACTACGAGCAGTACTTC.

The chain recombines TRBV14 with TRBJ1-3; D gene unclear. The germline V gene encodes CDR1 SGHDN and CDR2 FVKESK. The CDR3 is made up of 15 amino acids. Trimming removed 0 bases from V and 7 bases from J, with 13 bases in between. This CDR3 is CASSQDPNPRNTIYF. CDR3 nucleotide sequence: TGTGCCAGCAGCCAAGATCCGAACCCCCGGAACACCATATATTTT.

V gene TRBV7-3 combines with J gene TRBJ2-2; maybe TRBD1 (6 bases). Germline CDR1 SGHTA, CDR2 FQGTGA. The CDR3 loop spans 14 amino acids. Trimming pared 6 bases from V and 4 bases from J, leaving 12 bases between. This CDR3 is CASRFTGITGELFF. CDR3 bases: TGTGCCAGCAGGTTTACAGGGATCACCGGGGAGCTGTTTTTT.

The chain links TRBV30 to TRBJ1-3; D is undetermined. The CDR3 covers 13 residues. Germline V gives CDR1 GTSNPN, CDR2 SVGIG (reference sequence). V lost 5 bases and J lost 4, with 12 bases in between. CDR3 sequence reads: CAWANSGGNTIYF. The CDR3 DNA is TGTGCCTGGGCCAATTCCGGGGGAAACACCATATATTTT.

CDR3 region: CASSSGIPYNEQFF. CDR3 in DNA: TGTGCCAGCAGTAGCGGGATCCCGTACAATGAGCAGTTCTTC. This rearrangement joins TRBV28 to TRBJ2-1; TRBD2 aligns across 7 bases. With V trimmed by 5 bases and J by 4 bases, 5 bases remained unmatched. The CDR3 length is 14 residues. Germline loops: CDR1 MDHEN, CDR2 SYDVKM.

CDR3 DNA sequence: TGTGCCAGCTCACCAAATGGACAGCGCACAGATACGCAGTATTTT. This encodes CASSPNGQRTDTQYF. This chain links TRBV18 with TRBJ2-3, with D possibly TRBD1 on 6 matching bases. The germline gives CDR1 KGHSH, CDR2 LQKENI. The CDR3 is 15 residues long. V was pared by 2 bases and J by 1 base, with 10 bases between.

The chain is built from TRBV4-3 and TRBJ1-4; D unclear. The CDR3 extends over 15 amino acids. Germline lookup yields CDR1 LGHNA and CDR2 YSLEER. The V end was cut by 0 bases, the J end by 6 bases, with 11 bases between. CDR3 amino acids: CASSQDGPGYEKLFF. In DNA, the CDR3 is TGCGCCAGCAGCCAAGATGGGCCCGGATATGAAAAACTGTTTTTT.

The chain employs TRBV7-8 and TRBJ1-4; TRBD1 matches at 8 bases. With 5 bases clipped from V and 5 bases from J, the junction kept 7 bases outside the gene matches. CDR1 and CDR2 from the germline V gene are SGHVS and FQNEAQ. The CDR3 length is 15 residues. CDR3 residues: CASSLRQGLNEKLFF. The DNA for the CDR3 is TGTGCCAGCAGCCTAAGACAGGGGCTGAATGAAAAACTGTTTTTT.

The V gene is TRBV15, the J gene TRBJ2-7; TRBD1 is a possible D gene (5 bases). Germline assignment: CDR1 LNHNV and CDR2 YYDKDF (reference sequence). Trimming left V 8 bases short and J 0 bases short, with 11 bases between. CDR3 size: 13 residues. The CDR3 reads CATGTGRSYEQYF. CDR3 DNA sequence: TGTGCCACCGGAACAGGACGCTCCTACGAGCAGTACTTC. Variable domain in full (rest from reference TRBV15 and TRBJ2-7): DAMVIQNPRYQVTQFGKPVTLSCSQTLNHNVMYWYQQKSSQAPKLLFHYYDKDFNNEADTPDNFQSRRPNTSFCFLDIRSPGLGDTAMYLCATGTGRSYEQYFGPGTRLTVT.

The V and J genes are TRBV6-1 and TRBJ2-7; TRBD1 aligns across 7 bases. With V trimmed by 0 bases and J by 3 bases, 8 bases remained unmatched. CDR3 size: 16 residues. CDR1 is MNHNS and CDR2 is SASEGT in the germline V gene. In DNA, the CDR3 is TGTGCCAGCAGTGAAGCCCAAGGGACAGAGAACTACGAGCAGTACTTC. Protein product: CASSEAQGTENYEQYF.

This clone was recorded only once. The CDR3: CASSHRRGGRTVEAFF. CDR3 DNA sequence: TGCGCCAGCAGCCATCGCCGGGGGGGGAGAACGGTTGAAGCTTTCTTT. The gene calls are TRBV4-1 and TRBJ1-1, with D perhaps matching TRBD1 (5 bases). Trimming removed 3 bases from V and 7 bases from J, with 21 bases in between. This CDR3 region has 16 residues. Germline V gives CDR1 MGHRA, CDR2 YSYEKL.

The chain carries TRBV19 and TRBJ2-5, with 10 bases lining up with TRBD2. CDR1 LNHDA and CDR2 SQIVND come from the germline V gene (reference sequence). This CDR3 spans 15 amino acids. V lost 5 bases, J lost 4 bases, and 7 bases stayed unmatched. In nucleotides, the CDR3 is TGTGCCAGTAGTGTTAGCGGGGGGACCAGAGAGACCCAGTACTTC. This translates into CASSVSGGTRETQYF.